The clone carrying this TCR beta chain was counted between two and nine times. These data come from a study of blood T cell repertoires in COVID-19. In the study overall: Nucleic acid was either cDNA or gDNA, and it came from T cells, B-cell-depleted T cells, or PBMCs.

Living in about two dozen US areas, the participants were between about 18 and 100 years of age. Participant-given clinical history determined each cohort assignment. Symptom resolution, clearance, or two negative PCRs marked donors in Cohort 3 as recovered. CDR3 length: 11 amino acids. V was cut by 3 bases and J by 5 bases, with 5 bases left in between. Clones were read by immunoSEQ multiplex PCR, and TCRdb kept only the in-frame ones, dropping some. The profile shows approximately 260,000 clones, roughly 86% of them singletons. The receptor comes from a woman aged 55-75 years who had recovered from COVID-19. Sequencing was done on a sample of PBMCs or T cells enriched from blood (not recorded which). The V call is TRBV12-3 or TRBV12-4, the J call TRBJ2-7, with unresolved D. CDR3 residues: CASSFYDEQYF. The CDR3 DNA is TGTGCCAGCAGTTTCTACGACGAGCAGTACTTC.